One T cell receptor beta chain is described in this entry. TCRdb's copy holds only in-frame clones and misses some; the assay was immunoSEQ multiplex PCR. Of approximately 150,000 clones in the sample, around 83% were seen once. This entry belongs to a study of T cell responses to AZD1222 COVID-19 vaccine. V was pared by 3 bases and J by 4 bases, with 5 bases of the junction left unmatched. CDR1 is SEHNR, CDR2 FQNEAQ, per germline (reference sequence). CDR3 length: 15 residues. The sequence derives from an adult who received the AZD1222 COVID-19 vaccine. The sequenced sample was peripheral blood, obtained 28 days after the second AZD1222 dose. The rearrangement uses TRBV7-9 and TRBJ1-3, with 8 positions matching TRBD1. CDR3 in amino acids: CASSFPGGVGNTIYF. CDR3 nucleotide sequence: TGTGCCAGCAGCTTCCCAGGGGGCGTGGGAAACACCATATATTTT.